The 11 T cell receptor beta chains given below trace back to one sample, sequenced in a study of CD8 T cells in Susac syndrome. Reverse transcription of roughly 0.5 to 1 ug RNA was carried out with random hexamers. TCRdb re-called the immunoSEQ multiplex PCR reads through MiXCR, storing one row per CDR3 protein. The table shows 160,000 or so distinct CDR3 sequences, with 94% occurring only once. Sequenced: CD4+ T cells from PBMCs. These TCRs come from a human donor with multiple sclerosis.

The chain links TRBV28 to TRBJ2-7; D is perhaps TRBD2 (5 bases). Germline CDR1 is MDHEN and CDR2 is SYDVKM. Trimming pared 8 bases from V and 1 base from J, leaving 9 bases between. The CDR3 extends over 12 amino acids. CDR3 sequence reads: CASLTGSYEQYF. In DNA, the CDR3 is TGTGCCAGCCTCACGGGATCCTACGAGCAGTACTTC.

The genes are TRBV5-4 and TRBJ1-1; D ambiguous. Germline V CDR1 and CDR2: SGHNT, YYREEE (reference sequence). The CDR3 spans 15 residues. With 0 bases removed from V and 4 bases from J, the gap between germline ends came to 13 bases. CDR3 region: CASSLDFGEPTEAFF. The CDR3 DNA is TGTGCCAGCAGCTTGGATTTCGGCGAACCCACTGAAGCTTTCTTT.

The rearrangement links TRBV11-1 to TRBJ2-2, with D perhaps TRBD1 (5 bases). V dropped 5 bases and J dropped 1 base, with 5 bases sitting between them. Germline loops: CDR1 SGHAT, CDR2 FQDESV (reference sequence). The CDR3 runs to 13 residues. CDR3 amino acids: CASSTGNTGELFF. In nucleotides, the CDR3 is TGTGCCAGCAGCACAGGGAACACCGGGGAGCTGTTTTTT.

The chain employs TRBV14 and TRBJ1-2; D is possibly TRBD1 (5 bases). This CDR3 is built from 13 residues. The V end was cut by 0 bases, the J end by 8 bases, with 10 bases between. Germline V CDR1 and CDR2: SGHDN, FVKESK. The CDR3 spells CASSQERAGGYTF. In DNA form, the CDR3 reads TGTGCCAGCAGCCAAGAGCGGGCAGGGGGCTACACCTTC.

The V call is TRBV3-1, the J call TRBJ2-1; D is undetermined. The V and J ends lost 4 bases and 0 bases respectively, with 16 bases between them. CDR1 and CDR2 (germline): LGHDT, YNNKEL (reference sequence). This CDR3 has 17 amino acids. The CDR3 loop reads CASSREGWLSSYNEQFF. CDR3 in DNA: TGTGCCAGCAGCCGCGAAGGGTGGCTAAGCTCCTACAATGAGCAGTTCTTC.

The chain recombines TRBV9 with TRBJ1-1, with D hard to call. The CDR3 extends over 15 amino acids. Trimming took 2 bases from V and 0 from J, leaving 11 bases between them. The germline gives CDR1 SGDLS, CDR2 YYNGEE. CDR3 sequence (DNA): TGTGCCAGCAGCGTGACGGGATTCATGAACACTGAAGCTTTCTTT. Protein product: CASSVTGFMNTEAFF.

The chain links TRBV29-1 to TRBJ1-1; D remains unclear. The germline V gene encodes CDR1 SQVTM and CDR2 ANQGSEA. CDR3 length: 12 amino acids. The V end was cut by 5 bases, the J end by 0 bases, with 7 bases between. Here the CDR3 reads CSVRMMNTEAFF. CDR3 bases: TGCAGCGTTCGGATGATGAACACTGAAGCTTTCTTT.

The chain couples TRBV7-9 to TRBJ2-5, with no clear D. The germline CDR1 and CDR2 sequences are SEHNR and FQNEAQ (reference sequence). V lost 7 bases and J lost 0, with 18 bases in between. This CDR3 has 16 residues. The chain's CDR3 is CASNGSPTENQETQYF. CDR3 in DNA: TGTGCCAGCAACGGTTCCCCGACGGAGAACCAAGAGACCCAGTACTTC.

The chain links TRBV20-1 to TRBJ2-5, with 13 bases lining up with TRBD2. Per germline, CDR1 DFQATT and CDR2 SNEGSKA (reference sequence). The CDR3 covers 15 residues. With V trimmed by 2 bases and J by 9 bases, 9 bases remained unmatched. The CDR3 loop reads CSARYPLLAGGAQYF. As DNA, the CDR3 is TGCAGTGCTAGATATCCCTTACTAGCGGGGGGGGCCCAGTACTTC.

The rearrangement links TRBV20-1 to TRBJ2-5, with D possibly TRBD2 on 6 matching bases. V dropped 0 bases and J dropped 5 bases, with 13 bases sitting between them. Germline loops: CDR1 DFQATT, CDR2 SNEGSKA (reference sequence). The CDR3 length is 14 residues. Written as DNA, the CDR3 is TGCAGTGCTAGAGACGCTAGAGGAGGGGAGACCCAGTACTTC. It specifies CSARDARGGETQYF.

The rearrangement links TRBV14 to TRBJ2-7, with 11 bases matching TRBD2. The germline CDR1 and CDR2 sequences are SGHDN and FVKESK. The CDR3 length is 19 residues. V lost 0 bases to trimming and J lost 2 bases; unmatched junction nucleotides: 12. The CDR3 DNA is TGTGCCAGCAGCCAAGATTATCGGCTAGCGGGAGGCTCCACCTACGAGCAGTACTTC. Protein: CASSQDYRLAGGSTYEQYF.